The 15 T cell receptor beta chains given below trace back to one sample, sequenced in a study of graft-versus-host responses after intestinal transplantation. Using immunoSEQ multiplex PCR, the repertoire was profiled, and TCRdb retains in-frame clones only, with some absent. The sample holds about 29,000 clones, about 85% seen once. The specimen was PBMCs, collected about 460 days after intestinal transplantation. These receptors were taken from a human patient who received an intestinal transplant, so some T cells may come from the graft donor.

V gene TRBV28 combines with J gene TRBJ1-2; 7 nucleotides line up with TRBD1. The CDR3 sequence is 13 residues long. V gave up 6 bases and J gave up 5 bases; unmatched junction bases: 6. Per the germline V gene, CDR1 is MDHEN and CDR2 is SYDVKM. The CDR3 loop is CASSSQGRYGYTF. CDR3 DNA: TGTGCCAGCAGCTCACAGGGGAGGTATGGCTACACCTTC.

The V and J genes are TRBV4-1 and TRBJ2-7; D is perhaps TRBD2 (5 bases). Per the germline V gene, CDR1 is MGHRA and CDR2 is YSYEKL. The CDR3 sequence is 14 residues long. V lost 4 bases and J lost 3, with 13 bases in between. This CDR3 reads CASSPGDSDYEQYF. The CDR3 coding sequence is TGCGCCAGCAGCCCCGGCGATAGCGACTACGAGCAGTACTTC.

The chain recombines TRBV29-1 with TRBJ1-2; 7 bases align to TRBD1. Looked up from germline, CDR1 is SQVTM and CDR2 is ANQGSEA. This CDR3 region has 16 residues. Germline trimming cut 3 bases from V and 0 bases from J; bases unmatched to any gene: 10. CDR3 amino acids: CSVDPPWDSPNYGYTF. CDR3 bases: TGCAGCGTTGACCCCCCCTGGGACAGTCCTAACTATGGCTACACCTTC.

The rearrangement joins TRBV10-3 to TRBJ2-4; 10 positions agree with TRBD2. This CDR3 is built from 15 residues. Trimming at V came to 4 bases and at J to 0 bases, leaving 0 bases not matched to a gene. Germline V lookup: CDR1 ENHRY, CDR2 SYGVKD. The CDR3 nucleotides are TGTGCCATCAGTGGACTAGCGGGAGCCAAAAACATTCAGTACTTC. Residues: CAISGLAGAKNIQYF.

V usage is TRBV9 and J usage is TRBJ2-3; 10 bases agree with TRBD2. Germline CDR1 and CDR2: SGDLS and YYNGEE. The CDR3 covers 17 residues. Trimming removed 0 bases from V and 2 bases from J; junction bases left unmatched: 6. The CDR3 loop reads CASSVDVAGGNTDTQYF. The CDR3 region has the DNA TGTGCCAGCAGCGTAGATGTAGCGGGGGGCAACACAGATACGCAGTATTTT.

V usage is TRBV6-1 and J usage is TRBJ2-6, with D hard to call. This CDR3 region has 14 residues. The germline V and J ends were trimmed by 8 bases and 4 bases, with 12 bases remaining between them. The germline V gene has CDR1 MNHNS and CDR2 SASEGT. CDR3 in amino acids: CASGSSSGANVLTF. The CDR3 nucleotides are TGTGCCAGCGGGTCCAGTTCCGGGGCCAACGTCCTGACTTTC.

This chain links TRBV30 with TRBJ1-2; D not resolved. The CDR3 contains 9 residues. Germline V lookup: CDR1 GTSNPN, CDR2 SVGIG (reference sequence). V was clipped by 8 bases and J by 3 bases, with 4 bases between them. Written as DNA, the CDR3 is TGTGCCCTCGACTATGGCTACACCTTC. Its protein product is CALDYGYTF.

This clone was seen a single time. The chain uses TRBV6-6 and TRBJ2-7; 7 nucleotides line up with TRBD1. J gave up 6 bases and V 9 bases, and 11 bases lay outside the gene matches. Germline-derived CDR1 and CDR2 are MNHNY and SVGAGI (reference sequence). The CDR3 has 13 amino acids. CDR3: CASTPGQSLEQYF. CDR3 nucleotide sequence: TGTGCCAGTACCCCGGGACAGAGTCTCGAGCAGTACTTC.

V and J are TRBV7-3 and TRBJ1-3; D gene ambiguous. This CDR3 is 18 amino acids long. The V end was cut by 4 bases, the J end by 0 bases, with 19 bases between. Per germline, CDR1 SGHTA and CDR2 FQGTGA. DNA for the CDR3: TGTGCCAGCAGCTCCATTTTATATATACTGGACTCTGGAAACACCATATATTTT. As protein: CASSSILYILDSGNTIYF.

The chain joins TRBV18 to TRBJ2-2; maybe TRBD1 (6 bases). The V gene's germline CDR1 is KGHSH and CDR2 LQKENI. Trimming cost V 0 bases and J 1 base, with 6 bases left between them. CDR3 size: 15 residues. The CDR3: CASSPPTGNTGELFF. In DNA form, the CDR3 reads TGTGCCAGCTCACCACCGACAGGGAACACCGGGGAGCTGTTTTTT.

The chain combines TRBV2 with TRBJ2-5; unclear D gene. Germline CDR1 and CDR2: SNHLY and FYNNEI. Trimming removed 5 bases from V and 3 bases from J, with 7 bases in between. The CDR3 is made up of 12 amino acids. This CDR3 reads CASSYNEETQYF. In DNA, the CDR3 is TGTGCCAGCAGTTATAACGAAGAGACCCAGTACTTC.

The chain recombines TRBV4-3 with TRBJ1-6, with a possible D match to TRBD1 (5 bases). Between the trimmed V and J ends, which lost 3 bases and 4 bases, there was a span of 13 bases. The germline V gene has CDR1 LGHNA and CDR2 YSLEER. CDR3 length: 16 residues. The CDR3 bases are TGCGCCAGCAGCCAGGACCAGGGTCTATATAATTCACCCCTCCACTTT. It codes for CASSQDQGLYNSPLHF.

The CDR3 here is CASSPTTVANYGYTF. CDR3 DNA: TGCGCCAGCAGCCCGACGACAGTTGCTAACTATGGCTACACCTTC. V gene TRBV5-1 combines with J gene TRBJ1-2, with D tentatively TRBD1 (5 bases). CDR3 length: 15 residues. Germline V CDR1 and CDR2: SGHRS, YFSETQ. V was shortened by 4 bases and J by 0 bases, with 13 bases between the two germline ends.

The chain links TRBV2 to TRBJ2-7; possibly TRBD2 for D (5 bases). Germline-derived CDR1 and CDR2 are SNHLY and FYNNEI. This CDR3 spans 16 amino acids. Trimming removed 6 bases at V and 3 bases at J, with 21 bases between. CDR3 nucleotide sequence: TGTGCCAGCAGAGACTGGATACCCGGGATCCACTACGAGCAGTACTTC. Protein product: CASRDWIPGIHYEQYF.

The chain is built from TRBV7-2 and TRBJ1-2, with D possibly TRBD1 on 5 matching bases. The germline V gene has CDR1 SGHTA and CDR2 FQGNSA. V lost 2 bases and J 3 bases, leaving 16 bases between the germline ends. This CDR3 spans 16 amino acids. The DNA for the CDR3 is TGTGCCAGCAGCTTATCTGGGGTTGCAGGGTACTATGGCTACACCTTC. This encodes CASSLSGVAGYYGYTF.